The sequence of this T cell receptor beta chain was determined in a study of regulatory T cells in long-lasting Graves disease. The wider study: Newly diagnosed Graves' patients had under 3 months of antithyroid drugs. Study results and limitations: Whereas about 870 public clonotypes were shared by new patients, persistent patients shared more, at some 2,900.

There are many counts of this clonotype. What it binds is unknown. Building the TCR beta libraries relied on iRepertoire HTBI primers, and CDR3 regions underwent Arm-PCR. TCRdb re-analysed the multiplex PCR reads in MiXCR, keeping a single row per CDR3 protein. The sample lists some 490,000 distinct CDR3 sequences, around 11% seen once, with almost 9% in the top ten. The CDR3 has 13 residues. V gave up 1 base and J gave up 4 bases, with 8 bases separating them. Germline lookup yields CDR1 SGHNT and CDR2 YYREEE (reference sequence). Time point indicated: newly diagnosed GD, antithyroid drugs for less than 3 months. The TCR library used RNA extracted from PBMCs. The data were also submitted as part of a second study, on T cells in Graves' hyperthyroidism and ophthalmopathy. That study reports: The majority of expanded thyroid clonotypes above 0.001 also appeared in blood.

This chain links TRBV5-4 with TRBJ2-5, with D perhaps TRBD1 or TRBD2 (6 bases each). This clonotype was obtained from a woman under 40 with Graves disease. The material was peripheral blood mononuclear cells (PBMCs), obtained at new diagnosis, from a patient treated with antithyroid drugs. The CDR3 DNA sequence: TGTGCCAGCAGCTTGTGGGGGGCAGAGACCCAGTACTTC. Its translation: CASSLWGAETQYF.